The 19 T cell receptor beta chains given below trace back to one sample, sequenced in a study of T cell clonality in common variable immunodeficiency. Overall study results and limits: Fewer deletions and N-nucleotide insertions were reportedly seen in common variable immunodeficiency TCR beta sequences.

Some clones are missing from TCRdb's copy, which holds only in-frame ones; the method was immunoSEQ multiplex PCR. Recorded here are some 19,000 clones, with no singletons, and the ten leading clones hold about 22%. Their cognate antigens are unknown. The specimen sequenced was peripheral blood mononuclear cells. The receptors shown here come from a human donor with common variable immunodeficiency.

In this sample, this clone turned up a few times. The sequenced fragment ends 3 residues before the CDR3 boundary, so the rest is inferred from the germline J gene. The rearrangement links TRBV18 to TRBJ1-1; no reliable D call. V was clipped by 3 bases and J by 0 bases, with 8 bases between them. Germline loops: CDR1 KGHSH, CDR2 LQKENI. This CDR3 has 14 residues. CDR3 sequence reads: CASSPDYMNTEAFF. Incomplete CDR3 DNA: TGTGCCAGCTCACCCGACTACATGAACACTGAA.

Comments on this clone: The read terminates 3 residues ahead of where the CDR3 ends, so the germline J gene completes it. The chain is built from TRBV7-2 and TRBJ2-5, with D tentatively TRBD2 (6 bases). Germline values: CDR1 SGHTA, CDR2 FQGNSA. V was clipped by 5 bases and J by 5 bases, with 18 bases between them. The CDR3 spans 15 residues. Here the CDR3 reads CASSPYGGSQETQYF. CDR3 bases read: TGTGCCAGCAGCCCTTATGGGGGGTCTCAGGAGACC.

This clone turned up a few times. The read falls 3 residues short of the CDR3 end, and the missing part is taken from the germline J gene. The rearrangement joins TRBV7-3 to TRBJ2-7; 8 bases are shared with TRBD2. Per germline, CDR1 SGHTA and CDR2 FQGTGA. There are 15 residues in the CDR3. The J segment lost 0 bases and the V segment lost 2 bases, leaving 3 bases of the junction unmatched. The CDR3 reads CASSLGGGYSYEQYF. The covered CDR3 bases are TGTGCCAGCAGCTTAGGCGGGGGGTACTCCTACGAG.

A few counts support this clone. The CDR3 end falls 3 residues outside the read, so it is completed with the germline J gene. This chain connects TRBV7-9 to TRBJ2-7, with 8 bases that match TRBD1. Germline trimming cut 4 bases from V and 2 bases from J; bases unmatched to any gene: 7. Germline V gives CDR1 SEHNR, CDR2 FQNEAQ (reference sequence). The CDR3 runs to 15 residues. The sequenced part of the CDR3 DNA is TGTGCCAGCAGCTCAGACCGGGACAGGACCTACGAG. This encodes CASSSDRDRTYE. The full CDR3 protein is CASSSDRDRTYEQYF.

Comments on this clone: The CDR3 is cut off 3 residues early in the read; its end comes from the germline J gene. The chain carries TRBV30 and TRBJ2-3, with 11 positions matching TRBD1. J was trimmed by 4 bases and V by 0 bases; bases with no gene match: 3. Per the germline V gene, CDR1 is GTSNPN and CDR2 is SVGIG (reference sequence). This CDR3 is 15 amino acids long. The CDR3 protein is CAWSVLGQGADTQYF. The CDR3 bases that were read are TGTGCCTGGAGTGTACTGGGACAGGGGGCAGATACG.

On this clone itself: Coverage ceases 3 residues before the CDR3 finishes, and the germline J gene fills in the end. The rearrangement links TRBV30 to TRBJ1-1; D remains unclear. The CDR3 runs to 12 residues. Looked up from germline, CDR1 is GTSNPN and CDR2 is SVGIG (reference sequence). CDR3 DNA (partial): TGTGCCTGGAGTGTAGGGTTGGAGGGA. This sequence encodes CAWSVGLEG. The full-length CDR3 reads as CAWSVGLEGAFF.

This clone was seen repeatedly, ten times or more. The read falls 3 residues short of the CDR3 end, and the missing part is taken from the germline J gene. J is TRBJ2-1 and V is TRBV19; 8 nucleotides align to TRBD2. V gave up 3 bases and J gave up 3 bases; unmatched junction bases: 4. CDR1 is LNHDA and CDR2 is SQIVND in the germline V gene (reference sequence). This CDR3 is 15 amino acids long. This CDR3 is CASSIELADYNEQFF. The DNA read from the CDR3 is TGTGCCAGTAGTATCGAACTAGCGGACTACAATGAG.

This clone has only a few counts. The read stops 3 residues short of the end of the CDR3; the missing end is completed from the germline J gene. J is TRBJ2-3 and V is TRBV6-2 or TRBV6-3; D is uncertain. This CDR3 spans 16 amino acids. Germline-derived CDR1 and CDR2 are MNHEY and SVGEGT. V lost 0 bases to trimming and J lost 5 bases, with 15 bases between them. The CDR3 here is CASSYSFQRVKDTQYF. The sequenced part of the CDR3 DNA is TGTGCCAGCAGTTACTCGTTCCAGCGCGTAAAAGATACG.

This clone was counted a few times. The read terminates 3 residues ahead of where the CDR3 ends, so the germline J gene completes it. V and J are TRBV30 and TRBJ2-7; 7 bases match TRBD1. The V and J ends lost 0 bases and 3 bases, in that order; junction bases with no gene match: 5. CDR3 length equals 14 residues. Per germline, CDR1 GTSNPN and CDR2 SVGIG (reference sequence). CDR3 amino acids: CAWSVRTGVYEQYF. The part of the CDR3 DNA that was read is TGTGCCTGGAGTGTACGGACAGGAGTCTACGAG.

Turning to this clone: The sequenced fragment ends 3 residues before the CDR3 boundary, so the rest is inferred from the germline J gene. The chain employs TRBV30 and TRBJ1-2; 8 nucleotides agree with TRBD1. CDR3 length: 16 residues. With V trimmed by 0 bases and J by 2 bases, 8 bases remained unmatched. The germline V gene has CDR1 GTSNPN and CDR2 SVGIG (reference sequence). The sequenced part of the CDR3 DNA is TGTGCCTGGAGTGTGGTGGTGGGACAGGCAAACTATGGC. Translation gives CAWSVVVGQANYG. The whole CDR3 protein is CAWSVVVGQANYGYTF.

This clone was counted many times. The CDR3 is cut off 3 residues early in the read; its end comes from the germline J gene. The rearrangement joins TRBV20-1 to TRBJ2-5; 11 bases are a match to TRBD2. The germline V gene has CDR1 DFQATT and CDR2 SNEGSKA (reference sequence). This CDR3 comprises 14 residues. Trimming took 6 bases from V and 4 from J; bases not matched to a gene: 7. CDR3 sequence: CSAELAGVGETQYF. The covered CDR3 bases are TGCAGTGCCGAACTAGCGGGGGTTGGAGAGACC.

This clone was detected a few times. From the germline J gene comes the end of the CDR3, since the read stops 3 residues before it. V usage is TRBV13 and J usage is TRBJ2-7, with D perhaps matching TRBD1 (6 bases). Trimming pared 1 base from V and 0 bases from J, leaving 16 bases between. The CDR3 extends over 17 amino acids. Germline loops: CDR1 PRHDT, CDR2 FYEKMQ (reference sequence). The CDR3: CASSLEGTGKSSYEQYF. The sequenced CDR3 bases are TGTGCCAGCAGCTTAGAGGGTACAGGGAAGAGCTCCTACGAG.

Ten or more counts support this clone. The read comes to an end 3 residues before the CDR3 does, leaving the germline J gene to fill in the end. The V gene is TRBV18, the J gene TRBJ1-1; D ambiguous. V was pared by 3 bases and J by 0 bases, with 11 bases between. The germline V gene encodes CDR1 KGHSH and CDR2 LQKENI. The CDR3 is made up of 15 amino acids. The CDR3 spells CASSPGGVMNTEAFF. Incomplete CDR3 DNA: TGTGCCAGCTCACCGGGCGGGGTTATGAACACTGAA.

As to this clone: From the germline J gene comes the end of the CDR3, since the read stops 3 residues before it. The chain recombines TRBV6-2 or TRBV6-3 with TRBJ2-2; 8 bases align to TRBD1. Germline CDR1 and CDR2: MNHEY and SVGEGT. CDR3 length: 15 amino acids. With V trimmed by 6 bases and J by 7 bases, 10 bases remained unmatched. CDR3 bases read: TGTGCCAGCAGACTCAGGACAGGGTCTATCGGGGAG. Amino acids: CASRLRTGSIGE. The whole CDR3 reads CASRLRTGSIGELFF.

This clone has just a few counts. This CDR3 is CASSTNRGDYQETQYF. CDR3 DNA, as far as it was read: TGTGCCAGCAGTACCAACAGGGGGGACTATCAAGAGACC. The V gene is TRBV6-2 or TRBV6-3, the J gene TRBJ2-5; D is perhaps TRBD1 (8 bases). The read finishes 3 residues shy of the CDR3 end, and the germline J gene is used to complete it. CDR3 length equals 16 residues. Germline V lookup: CDR1 MNHEY, CDR2 SVGEGT. The V and J ends lost 5 bases and 2 bases respectively, with 18 bases between them.

There are a few counts of this clone. Read data end 3 residues before the CDR3 end; the end is taken from the germline J gene. This chain links TRBV18 with TRBJ1-2; TRBD1 matches at 11 bases. Germline CDR1 and CDR2: KGHSH and LQKENI. The CDR3 contains 15 residues. V lost 4 bases to trimming and J lost 2 bases; unmatched junction nucleotides: 3. The sequenced part of the CDR3 DNA is TGTGCCAGCTCACGCGGGACAGGGGGAAACTATGGC. Its translation is CASSRGTGGNYG. The CDR3 in full is CASSRGTGGNYGYTF. The whole variable domain, remainder taken from reference TRBV18 and TRBJ1-2, is NAGVMQNPRHLVRRRGQEARLRCSPMKGHSHVYWYRQLPEEGLKFMVYLQKENIIDESGMPKERFSAEFPKEGPSILRIQQVVRGDSAAYFCASSRGTGGNYGYTFGSGTRLTVV.

This clone was recorded a few times. The CDR3 loop is CSADTNPGFSHYEQYF. Partial CDR3 DNA: TGCAGTGCTGACACAAATCCCGGTTTTAGTCACTACGAG. The chain has TRBV20-1 and TRBJ2-7; D gene unclear. The read ends 3 residues before the CDR3 terminus; that terminus is restored from the germline J gene. Germline V CDR1 and CDR2: DFQATT, SNEGSKA (reference sequence). Trimming took 5 bases from V and 3 from J, leaving 23 bases between them. The CDR3 sequence is 16 residues long.

Concerning this clone: The sequence runs out 3 residues before the end of the CDR3; the remainder is reconstructed from the germline J gene. V usage is TRBV5-4 and J usage is TRBJ2-1, with D unresolved. Trimming left V 5 bases short and J 4 bases short, with 7 bases between. Germline lookup yields CDR1 SGHNT and CDR2 YYREEE (reference sequence). The CDR3 runs 12 residues. CDR3 loop: CASSPSYNEQFF. The covered CDR3 bases are TGTGCCAGCAGTCCCAGTTACAATGAG.

A word on this clone: The read terminates 3 residues ahead of where the CDR3 ends, so the germline J gene completes it. V gene TRBV2 combines with J gene TRBJ2-2, with 7 bases lining up with TRBD1. CDR3 length equals 13 residues. Germline V lookup: CDR1 SNHLY, CDR2 FYNNEI. V gave up 5 bases and J gave up 6 bases; unmatched junction bases: 3. The CDR3 spells CASSFDRAGELFF. The DNA read from the CDR3 is TGTGCCAGCAGTTTCGACAGGGCCGGGGAG.